One and the same sample provided the 21 T cell receptor beta chains below, sequenced in a study of T cell responses to AZD1222 COVID-19 vaccine listed by TCRdb under 2021. Taken with the paper, the label for time point translates to: baseline before first vaccination. Library prep was done by the immunoSEQ multiplex PCR assay. Drawn from immuneACCESS, this table holds only the in-frame rearrangements with V and J called that TCRdb kept. Clones are partly lost; checked studies trace under half to an unresolved V gene and leave the rest unexplained. For this sample there are approximately 94,000 clones; 88% appear just once. The ten largest clones take up about 1.7% of the sample. This sample comprised peripheral blood, obtained on day 0 of AZD1222 vaccination. The receptor set was obtained from an adult in good health.

This clone turned up a few times. The gene calls are TRBV7-9 and TRBJ1-5; TRBD1 might be the D (6 bases). Trimming stripped 4 bases from V and 5 bases from J, with 21 bases between. The CDR3 runs to 17 residues. CDR1 is SEHNR and CDR2 is FQNEAQ in the germline V gene (reference sequence). This CDR3 reads CASSSGGPGWAYQPQHF. Here the CDR3 DNA reads TGTGCCAGCAGCTCCGGGGGCCCCGGGTGGGCCTATCAGCCCCAGCATTTT.

The chain carries TRBV6-5 and TRBJ1-1; TRBD1 is a possible D gene (5 bases). Trimming stripped 2 bases from V and 4 bases from J, with 14 bases between. CDR3 size: 15 residues. Germline lookup yields CDR1 MNHEY and CDR2 SVGAGI. CDR3 protein: CASSYDRLTFTEAFF. In nucleotides, the CDR3 is TGTGCCAGCAGTTACGACAGATTAACTTTCACTGAAGCTTTCTTT.

This clone has a single count. The CDR3 nucleotides read TGTGCCAGCAGCTTGCTCGGGAGTCAGAGCTCCTACAATGAGCAGTTCTTC. Translation gives CASSLLGSQSSYNEQFF. The chain couples TRBV7-3 to TRBJ2-1; possibly TRBD2 for D (6 bases). The CDR3 is 17 residues long. Looked up from germline, CDR1 is SGHTA and CDR2 is FQGTGA. V was trimmed by 3 bases and J by 0 bases, leaving 15 bases between them.

CDR3 loop: CASSVAGGAGNTIYF. The CDR3, as DNA: TGTGCCAGCAGCGTAGCAGGGGGAGCTGGAAACACCATATATTTT. The V call is TRBV9, the J call TRBJ1-3; 7 nucleotides line up with TRBD1. From germline, CDR1 is SGDLS and CDR2 YYNGEE. Trimming took 0 bases from V and 2 from J; bases not matched to a gene: 2. The CDR3 loop spans 15 amino acids. Using reference TRBV9 and TRBJ1-3 for the parts outside the CDR3, the full variable domain is DSGVTQTPKHLITATGQRVTLRCSPRSGDLSVYWYQQSLDQGLQFLIQYYNGEERAKGNILERFSAQQFPDLHSELNLSSLELGDSALYFCASSVAGGAGNTIYFGEGSWLTVV.

The CDR3 coding sequence is TGTGCCAGCGCGCTAGCGGGAGGGCCAATCACGTACGAGCAGTACTTC. This sequence encodes CASALAGGPITYEQYF. The chain recombines TRBV2 with TRBJ2-7; 12 positions match TRBD2. This CDR3 region has 16 residues. Trimming cost V 8 bases and J 4 bases; bases outside gene matches: 12. The germline V gene has CDR1 SNHLY and CDR2 FYNNEI.

V gene TRBV6-6 combines with J gene TRBJ2-7, with 8 nucleotides matching TRBD1. V trimming: 2 bases; J trimming: 7 bases; junction bases outside the gene matches: 13. CDR1 and CDR2 (germline): MNHNY, SVGAGI (reference sequence). This CDR3 has 16 amino acids. DNA for the CDR3: TGTGCCAGCAGTTACGGGGGGACAGGCTCCTTGGGGGAGCAGTACTTC. The encoded protein is CASSYGGTGSLGEQYF.

This sequence joins TRBV25-1 and TRBJ1-1; D is perhaps TRBD1 (6 bases). This CDR3 spans 15 amino acids. Trimming removed 2 bases at V and 4 bases at J, with 14 bases between. Germline V gene sequence: CDR1 MGHDK, CDR2 SYGVNS. The CDR3, as DNA: TGTGCCAGCAGTGAAGTTGGGTCAGGGGCCACTGAAGCTTTCTTT. This gives the protein CASSEVGSGATEAFF.

The chain combines TRBV29-1 with TRBJ1-1, with D maybe TRBD1 (5 bases). Germline loops: CDR1 SQVTM, CDR2 ANQGSEA. V lost 7 bases and J lost 4, with 16 bases in between. The CDR3 spans 13 residues. Here the CDR3 reads CSGQEGVGTEAFF. CDR3 nucleotide sequence: TGCAGCGGTCAAGAAGGGGTCGGCACTGAAGCTTTCTTT.

The chain couples TRBV10-3 to TRBJ1-6; D unresolved. Germline CDR1 is ENHRY and CDR2 is SYGVKD. V lost 3 bases, J lost 9 bases, and 6 bases lay in between. CDR3 size: 12 residues. This CDR3 reads CAISDGSSPLHF. Written as DNA, the CDR3 is TGTGCCATCAGTGACGGGTCTTCACCCCTCCACTTT.

This clone appeared many times. The V and J genes are TRBV11-3 and TRBJ2-7, with 8 bases that match TRBD2. The CDR3 spans 15 residues. Losses at the gene ends were 6 bases for V and 4 bases for J; bases not matched to a gene: 11. Per germline, CDR1 SGHNT and CDR2 YENEEA. CDR3 amino acids: CASSNREGLGYEQYF. In nucleotides, the CDR3 is TGTGCCAGCAGTAACCGGGAGGGCCTAGGATACGAGCAGTACTTC.

This chain joins TRBV12-3 or TRBV12-4 and TRBJ1-5; 8 bases line up with TRBD1. The CDR3 is 12 amino acids. With V trimmed by 3 bases and J by 12 bases, 4 bases remained unmatched. The CDR3 sequence is CASSFSDRVQHF. The CDR3 DNA is TGTGCCAGCAGTTTCTCGGACAGGGTCCAGCATTTT.

The chain has TRBV6-5 and TRBJ2-7; maybe TRBD1 (5 bases). The V end lost 2 bases, the J end lost 3 bases, and 11 bases lay between the germline ends. The CDR3 covers 14 residues. Germline lookup yields CDR1 MNHEY and CDR2 SVGAGI. The CDR3 coding sequence is TGTGCCAGCAGTTACGGGGCCGGAAACTACGAGCAGTACTTC. Translating gives CASSYGAGNYEQYF.

This chain connects TRBV5-4 to TRBJ2-3, with 13 bases lining up with TRBD2. CDR3 size: 16 residues. V was clipped by 3 bases and J by 4 bases; unmatched bases: 5. The germline V gene encodes CDR1 SGHNT and CDR2 YYREEE (reference sequence). CDR3 region: CASSYTSGRAPDTQYF. The CDR3 DNA sequence: TGTGCCAGCAGCTATACTAGCGGGAGGGCCCCAGATACGCAGTATTTT.

V and J are TRBV30 and TRBJ1-1; a weak D match, TRBD1 (5 bases). The germline V and J ends were trimmed by 1 base and 1 base, with 7 bases remaining between them. This CDR3 contains 13 residues. The germline gives CDR1 GTSNPN, CDR2 SVGIG (reference sequence). CDR3 amino acids: CAWSAGTNTEAFF. The DNA of the CDR3 is TGTGCCTGGAGTGCAGGGACGAACACTGAAGCTTTCTTT.

The chain joins TRBV11-2 to TRBJ2-7, with 13 nucleotides matching TRBD2. CDR1 SGHAT and CDR2 FQNNGV come from the germline V gene. V was clipped by 5 bases and J by 4 bases; unmatched bases: 2. CDR3 length equals 14 residues. The CDR3: CASSRTSGSYEQYF. In DNA form, the CDR3 reads TGTGCCAGCAGCCGGACTAGCGGGAGTTACGAGCAGTACTTC.

This chain links TRBV7-2 with TRBJ1-2; D is possibly TRBD1 (6 bases). The V end lost 2 bases, the J end lost 4 bases, and 11 bases lay between the germline ends. The CDR3 runs 14 residues. Germline assignment: CDR1 SGHTA and CDR2 FQGNSA. The DNA of the CDR3 is TGTGCCAGCAGCTTAAGACAGGAATTCTATGGCTACACCTTC. Its translation is CASSLRQEFYGYTF. The whole variable domain, filled in from reference TRBV7-2 and TRBJ1-2, reads GAGVSQSPSNKVTEKGKDVELRCDPISGHTALYWYRQSLGQGLEFLIYFQGNSAPDKSGLPSDRFSAERTGGSVSTLTIQRTQQEDSAVYLCASSLRQEFYGYTFGSGTRLTVV.

The chain links TRBV6-5 to TRBJ1-1, with a possible D match to TRBD1 (6 bases). CDR1 is MNHEY and CDR2 is SVGAGI in the germline V gene. This CDR3 contains 15 residues. V was shortened by 0 bases and J by 6 bases, with 14 bases between the two germline ends. The CDR3 region has the DNA TGTGCCAGCAGTTACTCGGGTCAGGGGTTGGCTGAAGCTTTCTTT. Translated: CASSYSGQGLAEAFF.

The V gene is TRBV7-9, the J gene TRBJ1-2; D is ambiguous. V lost 5 bases and J lost 4, with 17 bases in between. The CDR3 runs to 15 residues. Per the germline V gene, CDR1 is SEHNR and CDR2 is FQNEAQ (reference sequence). CDR3 region: CASSATLGESYGYTF. DNA for the CDR3: TGTGCCAGCAGCGCGACACTGGGAGAGAGCTATGGCTACACCTTC.

The J gene is TRBJ2-7, the V gene TRBV14, with a possible D match to TRBD1 (6 bases). Trimming took off 4 bases at V and 3 bases at J, with 13 bases between the two ends. In germline, CDR1 is SGHDN, CDR2 FVKESK. The CDR3 length is 14 residues. This CDR3 is CASSPGGRLYEQYF. The CDR3 bases are TGTGCCAGCAGCCCTGGGGGCAGACTCTACGAGCAGTACTTC. The whole variable domain, filled in from reference TRBV14 and TRBJ2-7, reads EAGVTQFPSHSVIEKGQTVTLRCDPISGHDNLYWYRRVMGKEIKFLLHFVKESKQDESGMPNNRFLAERTGGTYSTLKVQPAELEDSGVYFCASSPGGRLYEQYFGPGTRLTVT.

The chain carries TRBV7-9 and TRBJ2-7; TRBD2 agrees at 10 bases. This CDR3 region has 19 residues. Germline V gene lookup returns CDR1 SEHNR and CDR2 FQNEAQ (reference sequence). Germline trimming cut 5 bases from V and 0 bases from J; bases unmatched to any gene: 16. The CDR3 sequence is CASSPPHTGLADSSYEQYF. In DNA form, the CDR3 reads TGTGCCAGCAGCCCGCCGCACACTGGACTAGCGGATAGCTCCTACGAGCAGTACTTC.

This clone was seen a handful of times. The J gene is TRBJ1-6, the V gene TRBV6-5, with D tentatively TRBD1 (5 bases). V shed 4 bases and J shed 7 bases, with 8 bases lying between them. The CDR3 loop spans 13 amino acids. The germline CDR1 and CDR2 sequences are MNHEY and SVGAGI. CDR3 sequence: CASSLAGNSPLHF. The CDR3 DNA is TGTGCCAGCAGTTTGGCAGGGAATTCACCCCTCCACTTT.